Sequencing of this TCR beta chain was carried out in a study of cytomegalovirus exposure and HLA in healthy donors. CDR3 size: 15 residues. The germline gives CDR1 LNHDA, CDR2 SQIVND (reference sequence). The V end lost 5 bases, the J end lost 1 base, and 14 bases lay between the germline ends. This clone was detected only a few times. 13 Jbeta primers and 60 Vbeta primers were used for the PCR. The repertoire was sequenced with immunoSEQ multiplex PCR; TCRdb's copy has only in-frame clones and lacks some. The data hold roughly 160,000 clones, with 73% observed a single time. What was sequenced was PBMCs. V is TRBV19 and J is TRBJ1-2; D is unclear. The receptor was isolated from a woman younger than 35 in good health and CMV-seropositive. The CDR3 bases are TGTGCCAGTAGTGCCTGGGGAGGAGGTAACTATGGCTACACCTTC. Its translation is CASSAWGGGNYGYTF. Together with reference TRBV19 and TRBJ1-2, the CDR3 gives the full variable domain: DGGITQSPKYLFRKEGQNVTLSCEQNLNHDAMYWYRQDPGQGLRLIYYSQIVNDFQKGDIAEGYSVSREKKESFPLTVTSAQKNPTAFYLCASSAWGGGNYGYTFGSGTRLTVV.